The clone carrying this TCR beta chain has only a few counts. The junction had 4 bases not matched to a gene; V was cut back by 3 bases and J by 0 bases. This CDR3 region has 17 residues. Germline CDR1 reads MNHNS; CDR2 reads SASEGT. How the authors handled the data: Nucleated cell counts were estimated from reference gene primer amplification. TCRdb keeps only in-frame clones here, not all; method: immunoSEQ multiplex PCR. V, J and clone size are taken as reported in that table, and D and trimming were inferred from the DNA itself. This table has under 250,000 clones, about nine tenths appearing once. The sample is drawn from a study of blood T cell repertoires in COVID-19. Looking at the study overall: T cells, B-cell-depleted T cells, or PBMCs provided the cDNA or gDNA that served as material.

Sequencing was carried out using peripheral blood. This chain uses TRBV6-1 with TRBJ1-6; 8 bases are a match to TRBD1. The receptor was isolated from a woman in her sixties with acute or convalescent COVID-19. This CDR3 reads CASSDQGAVSYNSPLHF. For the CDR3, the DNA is TGTGCCAGCAGTGACCAGGGGGCGGTCTCCTATAATTCACCCCTCCACTTT.